This T cell receptor (beta chain) is from a study of T cells expressing NK-cell markers. TCRdb reworked the 5' RACE reads into one entry per CDR3 protein, no DNA. This sample's clone table lists roughly 380,000 distinct CDR3 sequences. The CDR3 has 16 amino acids. The sample taken for sequencing was blood T cells: a sorted CD56 or NKG2C T cell subset, CD4+ or CD8+ T cells, or bulk PBMC T cells (not recorded which). This clonotype originated in a man aged 18-69 years in good health. The chain recombines TRBV12-3 or TRBV12-4 with TRBJ2-1; TCRdb calls TRBD1, which cannot be checked without DNA. The CDR3 sequence: CASSSPPGGAYNEQFF.